The subject of this entry is one T cell receptor beta chain. This record comes from a study of cytomegalovirus exposure and HLA in healthy donors. Each donor was nominally healthy when sampled (though unrecorded immune exposures were likely). Vbeta (60) and Jbeta (13) primers were used in the PCR. Generated by immunoSEQ multiplex PCR, the TCRdb table keeps only in-frame clones and is missing some. Its table lists roughly 70,000 clones. The clonotype comes from a female donor in good health and CMV-seropositive. Sequencing used PBMCs.

CDR3 nucleotides: TGTGCCAGCAGTTTAACAGATATGAACACTGAAGCTTTCTTT. Translation gives CASSLTDMNTEAFF. V usage is TRBV28 and J usage is TRBJ1-1; D not resolved. Germline V lookup: CDR1 MDHEN, CDR2 SYDVKM. V was clipped by 2 bases and J by 0 bases, with 7 bases between them. The CDR3 has 14 residues.